The rows below give T cell receptor beta chains drawn from one sample of a study of T cell responses to AZD1222 COVID-19 vaccine. Clones were sequenced by immunoSEQ multiplex PCR, and TCRdb holds only the in-frame ones, with some missing. The sample includes 50,000 to 70,000 clones, 85% seen only once; the top ten take approximately 19%. This material consisted of peripheral blood, taken on day 0 of MenACWY control vaccination. All receptors derive from an adult in good health. The CDR3 runs from the conserved cysteine through the conserved F or W. A D gene is named only where the DNA matches it firmly. The listing skips clone size in some rows; elsewhere it reads once, few, many or a size class.

J	V	D	size	DNA	CDR3
TRBJ2-5	TRBV2	TRBD2	-	TGTGCCAGCAGTCGGACTAGCGGGGTGGGAGAGACCCAGTACTTC	CASSRTSGVGETQYF
TRBJ1-1	TRBV7-2	-	-	TGTGCCAGCAGCTTCCCCCAGGGGATGAACACTGAAGCTTTCTTT	CASSFPQGMNTEAFF
TRBJ2-1	TRBV28	-	-	TGTGCCAGCAGCCCCGGGACTGACTCCTACAATGAGCAGTTCTTC	CASSPGTDSYNEQFF
TRBJ2-3	TRBV7-2	-	-	TGTGCCAGCAGCTTAGGACAAATTGCAGATACGCAGTATTTT	CASSLGQIADTQYF
TRBJ1-6	TRBV2	TRBD1	-	TGTGCCAGCAGTCAAATAAGACAGGGGGCAACTTCACCCCTCCACTTT	CASSQIRQGATSPLHF
TRBJ2-1	TRBV13	-	-	TGTGCCAGCAGCTTTAACGGGCGTAACTCCTACAATGAGCAGTTCTTC	CASSFNGRNSYNEQFF
TRBJ1-5	TRBV20-1	-	-	TGCAGTGCTAGTGAGGAGAACAATCAGCCCCAGCATTTT	CSASEENNQPQHF
TRBJ1-6	TRBV5-4	TRBD1	-	TGTGCCAGCAGCCCTCGACAGGGCAATAATTCACCCCTCCACTTT	CASSPRQGNNSPLHF
TRBJ2-5	TRBV19	-	-	TGTGCCAGTAGTATAGATCGGCGAGAGGAGACCCAGTACTTC	CASSIDRREETQYF
TRBJ2-7	TRBV28	TRBD2	-	TGTGCCAGCAGTTCCTCCCTCTCGGTAGCGGGAGGCCCCTACGAGCAGTACTTC	CASSSSLSVAGGPYEQYF
TRBJ1-3	TRBV30	-	-	TGTGCCTGGAATCTGGCAGGGGCTGGAAACACCATATATTTT	CAWNLAGAGNTIYF
TRBJ2-7	TRBV2	-	-	TGTGCCAGCAGTGCGACTCCACGGTTAGGGCCGGGCGAGCAGTACTTC	CASSATPRLGPGEQYF
TRBJ2-7	TRBV2	TRBD1	-	TGTGCCAGCCAAACGACGGGACAGCACTACGAGCAGTACTTC	CASQTTGQHYEQYF
TRBJ1-5	TRBV10-3	TRBD1	-	TGTGCCATCAGTGTAGGGGGCCCCAATCAGCCCCAGCATTTT	CAISVGGPNQPQHF
TRBJ1-3	TRBV7-6	-	-	TGTGCCAGCAGCTCCGGACATACCTCTGGAAACACCATATATTTT	CASSSGHTSGNTIYF
TRBJ2-7	TRBV18	TRBD1	-	TGTGCCAGCTCGCGTGGACAGGGTTTCGAGCAGTACTTC	CASSRGQGFEQYF
TRBJ2-1	TRBV3-1/TRBV3-2	-	-	TGTGCCAGCAGCCAAGAACCCAGGGTCTATGAGCAGTTCTTC	CASSQEPRVYEQFF
TRBJ2-4	TRBV28	-	-	TGTGCCAGCAGGGCCCGCGGGGCCCTCAAAAACATTCAGTACTTC	CASRARGALKNIQYF
TRBJ2-7	TRBV30	-	-	TGTGCCTGGAGTGAACTGAGCTCCTACGAGCAGTACTTC	CAWSELSSYEQYF
TRBJ1-5	TRBV28	-	-	TGTGCCAGCCGAAAAGGGCGGGCCACTCAGCCCCAGCATTTT	CASRKGRATQPQHF
TRBJ2-5	TRBV28	TRBD2	-	TGTGCCAGCAGTTTACCCCTAGCGGGAGTAGAGACCCAGTACTTC	CASSLPLAGVETQYF
TRBJ1-4	TRBV14	-	few	TGTGCCAGCAGCCAAGATGTAGGGGCTGGTGAAAAACTGTTTTTT	CASSQDVGAGEKLFF
TRBJ1-2	TRBV28	-	-	TGTGCCAGCAGTTTTTGGACAGTTGATGGCTACACCTTC	CASSFWTVDGYTF
TRBJ1-2	TRBV19	-	-	TGTGCCAGTACCAAAACGGGGGGTCAGAACTATGGCTACACCTTC	CASTKTGGQNYGYTF
TRBJ2-5	TRBV7-6	TRBD1	-	TGTGCCAGCAGCGACAACGGGGACAGGGCTGGAGAGACCCAGTACTTC	CASSDNGDRAGETQYF
TRBJ2-1	TRBV2	-	-	TGTGCCAGCAGGCCGGGAGTGACCTACAATGAGCAGTTCTTC	CASRPGVTYNEQFF
TRBJ2-7	TRBV19	-	-	TGTGCCAGTACCGCATCTGACAGGTTAACCGGCGAGCAGTACTTC	CASTASDRLTGEQYF
TRBJ2-5	TRBV28	-	-	TGTGCCAGCAGTTTATCCTTCGAAGAGACCCAGTACTTC	CASSLSFEETQYF
TRBJ1-1	TRBV6-5	-	-	TGTGCCAGCAGTTACTCCGGGGGTAGGGATGAAGCTTTCTTT	CASSYSGGRDEAFF
TRBJ1-5	TRBV5-1	TRBD1	once	TGCGCCAGCAGCGCCGGACAGGGAGGTCAGCCCCAGCATTTT	CASSAGQGGQPQHF
TRBJ1-5	TRBV14	-	-	TGTGCCAGCAGCCCCAGGGGCGGTCAGCCCCAGCATTTT	CASSPRGGQPQHF
TRBJ2-7	TRBV28	TRBD1	-	TGTGCCAGCAGTTCACAGGGGGCGATGTCCTACGAGCAGTACTTC	CASSSQGAMSYEQYF
TRBJ1-1	TRBV18	TRBD1	-	TGTGCCAGCTCACGGGACAGCGGGAACACTGAAGCTTTCTTT	CASSRDSGNTEAFF
TRBJ1-2	TRBV28	TRBD1	-	TGTGCCAGCGGTACCCAGGGGGCCTATGGCTACACCTTC	CASGTQGAYGYTF
TRBJ1-1	TRBV18	TRBD1	-	TGTGCCAGCTCACCAAGGACAGGGGATATTAACACTGAAGCTTTCTTT	CASSPRTGDINTEAFF